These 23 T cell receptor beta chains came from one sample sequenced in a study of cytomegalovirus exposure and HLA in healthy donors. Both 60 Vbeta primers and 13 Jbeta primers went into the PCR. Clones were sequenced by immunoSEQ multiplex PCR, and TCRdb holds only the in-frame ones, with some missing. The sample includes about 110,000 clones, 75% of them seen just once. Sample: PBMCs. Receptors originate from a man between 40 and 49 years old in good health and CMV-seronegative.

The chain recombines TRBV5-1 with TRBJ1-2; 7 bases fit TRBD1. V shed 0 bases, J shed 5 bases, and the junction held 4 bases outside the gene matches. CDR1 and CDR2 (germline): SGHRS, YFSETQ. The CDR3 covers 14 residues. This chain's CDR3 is CASSLGQGLYGYTF. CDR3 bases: TGCGCCAGCAGCTTGGGACAGGGTCTATATGGCTACACCTTC.

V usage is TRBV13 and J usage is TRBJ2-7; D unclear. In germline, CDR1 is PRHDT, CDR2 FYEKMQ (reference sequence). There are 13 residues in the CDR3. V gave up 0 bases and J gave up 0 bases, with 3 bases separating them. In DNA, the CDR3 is TGTGCCAGCAGCTTAGGGAGCTCCTACGAGCAGTACTTC. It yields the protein CASSLGSSYEQYF.

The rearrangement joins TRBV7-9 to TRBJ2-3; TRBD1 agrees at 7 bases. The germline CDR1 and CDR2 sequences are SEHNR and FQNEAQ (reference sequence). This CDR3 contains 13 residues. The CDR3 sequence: CAWGQPTPDTQYF. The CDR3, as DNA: TGTGCTTGGGGACAGCCTACACCGGATACGCAGTATTTT. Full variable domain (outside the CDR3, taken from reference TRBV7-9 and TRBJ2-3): DTGVSQNPRHKITKRGQNVTFRCDPISEHNRLYWYRQTLGQGPEFLTYFQNEAQLEKSRLLSDRFSAERPKGSFSTLEIQRTEQGDSAMYLCAWGQPTPDTQYFGPGTRLTVL.

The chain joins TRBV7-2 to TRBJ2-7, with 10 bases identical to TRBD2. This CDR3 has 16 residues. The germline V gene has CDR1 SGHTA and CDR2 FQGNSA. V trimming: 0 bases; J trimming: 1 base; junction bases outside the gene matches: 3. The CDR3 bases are TGTGCCAGCAGCTTAGCTCCTAGCGGGGGATCCTACGAGCAGTACTTC. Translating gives CASSLAPSGGSYEQYF.

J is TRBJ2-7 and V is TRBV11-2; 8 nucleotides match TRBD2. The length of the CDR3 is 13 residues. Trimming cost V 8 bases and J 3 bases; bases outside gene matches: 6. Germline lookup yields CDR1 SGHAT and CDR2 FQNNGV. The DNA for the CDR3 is TGTGCCAGCCGTTTTAGCGGGAACTACGAGCAGTACTTC. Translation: CASRFSGNYEQYF.

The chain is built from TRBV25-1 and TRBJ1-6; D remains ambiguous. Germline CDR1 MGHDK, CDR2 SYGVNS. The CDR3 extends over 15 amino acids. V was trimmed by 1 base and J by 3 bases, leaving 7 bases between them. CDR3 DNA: TGTGCCAGCAGTGAATCTAGCCACTATAATTCACCCCTCCACTTT. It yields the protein CASSESSHYNSPLHF.

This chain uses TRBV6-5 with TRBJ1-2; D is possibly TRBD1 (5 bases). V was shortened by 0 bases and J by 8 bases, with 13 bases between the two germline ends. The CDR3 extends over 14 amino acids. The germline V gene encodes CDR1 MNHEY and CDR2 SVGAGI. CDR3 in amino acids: CASSYSGGVGGYTF. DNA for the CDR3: TGTGCCAGCAGTTACTCAGGAGGGGTAGGCGGCTACACCTTC.

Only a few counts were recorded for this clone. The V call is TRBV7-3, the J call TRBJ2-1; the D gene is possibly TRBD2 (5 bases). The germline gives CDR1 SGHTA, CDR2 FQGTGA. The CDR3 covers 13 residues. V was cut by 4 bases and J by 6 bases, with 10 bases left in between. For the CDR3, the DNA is TGTGCCAGCAGCTATCAGAGCGGCAATGAGCAGTTCTTC. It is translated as CASSYQSGNEQFF.

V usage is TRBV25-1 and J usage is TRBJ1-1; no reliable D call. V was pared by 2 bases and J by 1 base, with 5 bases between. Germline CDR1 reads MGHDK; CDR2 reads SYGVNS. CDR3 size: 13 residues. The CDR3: CASSEVANTEAFF. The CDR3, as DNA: TGTGCCAGCAGTGAAGTGGCGAACACTGAAGCTTTCTTT.

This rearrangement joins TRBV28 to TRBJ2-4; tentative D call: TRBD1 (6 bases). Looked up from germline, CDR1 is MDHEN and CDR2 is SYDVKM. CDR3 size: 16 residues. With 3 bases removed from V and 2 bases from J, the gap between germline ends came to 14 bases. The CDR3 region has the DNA TGTGCCAGCAGTTTGTCAGGGGAAGGGACCAAAAACATTCAGTACTTC. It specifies CASSLSGEGTKNIQYF.

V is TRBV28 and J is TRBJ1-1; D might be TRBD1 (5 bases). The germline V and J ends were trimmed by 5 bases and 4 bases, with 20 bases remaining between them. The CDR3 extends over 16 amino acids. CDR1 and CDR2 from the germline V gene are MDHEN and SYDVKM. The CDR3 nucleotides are TGTGCCAGCAGTATCCCGTTGCGGGAGGGGATCACTGAAGCTTTCTTT. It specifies CASSIPLREGITEAFF.

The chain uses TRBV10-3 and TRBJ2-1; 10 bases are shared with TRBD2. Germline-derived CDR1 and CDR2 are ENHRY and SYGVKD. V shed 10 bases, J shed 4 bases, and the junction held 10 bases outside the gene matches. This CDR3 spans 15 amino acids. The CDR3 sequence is CASDAGLAAYNEQFF. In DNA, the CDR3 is TGTGCCAGCGATGCCGGACTAGCGGCGTACAATGAGCAGTTCTTC.

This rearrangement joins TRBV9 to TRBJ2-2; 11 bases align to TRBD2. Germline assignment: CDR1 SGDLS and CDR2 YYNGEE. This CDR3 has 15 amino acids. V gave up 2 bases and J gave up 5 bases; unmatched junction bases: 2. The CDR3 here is CASSVGTSGTGELFF. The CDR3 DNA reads TGTGCCAGCAGCGTGGGGACTAGCGGAACCGGGGAGCTGTTTTTT. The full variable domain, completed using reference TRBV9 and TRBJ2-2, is DSGVTQTPKHLITATGQRVTLRCSPRSGDLSVYWYQQSLDQGLQFLIQYYNGEERAKGNILERFSAQQFPDLHSELNLSSLELGDSALYFCASSVGTSGTGELFFGEGSRLTVL.

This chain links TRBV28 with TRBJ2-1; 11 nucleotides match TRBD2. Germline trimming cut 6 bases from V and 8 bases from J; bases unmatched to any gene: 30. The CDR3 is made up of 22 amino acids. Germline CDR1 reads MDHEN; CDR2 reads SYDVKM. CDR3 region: CASRGSRVRRLAGKNRRDEQFF. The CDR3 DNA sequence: TGTGCCAGCAGGGGGAGCAGGGTTCGCCGACTAGCGGGAAAGAATCGGCGCGATGAGCAGTTCTTC. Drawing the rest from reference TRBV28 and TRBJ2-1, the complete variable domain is DVKVTQSSRYLVKRTGEKVFLECVQDMDHENMFWYRQDPGLGLRLIYFSYDVKMKEKGDIPEGYSVSREKKERFSLILESASTNQTSMYLCASRGSRVRRLAGKNRRDEQFFGPGTRLTVL.

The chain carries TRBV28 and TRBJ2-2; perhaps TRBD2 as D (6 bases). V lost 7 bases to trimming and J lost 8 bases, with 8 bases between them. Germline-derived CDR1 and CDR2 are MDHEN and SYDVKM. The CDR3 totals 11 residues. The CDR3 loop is CASTRGGELFF. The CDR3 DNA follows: TGTGCCAGCACCCGGGGGGGGGAGCTGTTTTTT. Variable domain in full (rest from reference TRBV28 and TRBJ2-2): DVKVTQSSRYLVKRTGEKVFLECVQDMDHENMFWYRQDPGLGLRLIYFSYDVKMKEKGDIPEGYSVSREKKERFSLILESASTNQTSMYLCASTRGGELFFGEGSRLTVL.

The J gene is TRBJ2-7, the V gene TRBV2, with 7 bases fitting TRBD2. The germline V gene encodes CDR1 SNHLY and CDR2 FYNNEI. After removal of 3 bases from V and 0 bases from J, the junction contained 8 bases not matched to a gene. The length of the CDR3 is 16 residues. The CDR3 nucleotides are TGTGCCAGCAGTGAGGTGGGAGCGGGGACCTCCTACGAGCAGTACTTC. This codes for CASSEVGAGTSYEQYF.

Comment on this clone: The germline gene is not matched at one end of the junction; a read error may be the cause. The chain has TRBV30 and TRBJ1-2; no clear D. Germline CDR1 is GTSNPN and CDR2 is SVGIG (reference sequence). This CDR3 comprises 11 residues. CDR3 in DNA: TGTGCCTGGGACGCCGGCGGTGCTAAGGCCTTC. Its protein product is CAWDAGGAKAF.

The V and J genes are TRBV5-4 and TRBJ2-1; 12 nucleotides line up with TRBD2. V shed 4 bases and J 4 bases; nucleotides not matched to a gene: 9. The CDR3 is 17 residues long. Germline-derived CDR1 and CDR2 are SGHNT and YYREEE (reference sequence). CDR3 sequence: CASSRSSGRAFYNEQFF. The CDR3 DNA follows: TGTGCCAGCAGCCGTTCTAGCGGGAGGGCCTTTTACAATGAGCAGTTCTTC.

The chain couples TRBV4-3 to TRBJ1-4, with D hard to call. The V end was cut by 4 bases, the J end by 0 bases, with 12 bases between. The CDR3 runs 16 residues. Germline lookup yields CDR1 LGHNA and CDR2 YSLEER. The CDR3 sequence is CASSLPPAPTNEKLFF. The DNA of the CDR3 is TGCGCCAGCAGCCTCCCCCCCGCGCCAACTAATGAAAAACTGTTTTTT.

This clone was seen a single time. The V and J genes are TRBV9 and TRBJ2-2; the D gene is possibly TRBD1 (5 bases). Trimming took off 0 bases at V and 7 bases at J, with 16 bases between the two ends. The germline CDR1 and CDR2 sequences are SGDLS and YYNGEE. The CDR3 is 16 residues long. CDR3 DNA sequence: TGTGCCAGCAGCGTAGTAGGCCTAGGGGTAGGCGGGGAGCTGTTTTTT. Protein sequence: CASSVVGLGVGGELFF.

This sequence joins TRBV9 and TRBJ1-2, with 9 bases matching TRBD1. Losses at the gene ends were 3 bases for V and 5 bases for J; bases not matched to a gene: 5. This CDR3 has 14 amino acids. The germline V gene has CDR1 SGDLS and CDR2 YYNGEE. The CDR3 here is CASSGQGEGYGYTF. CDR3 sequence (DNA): TGTGCCAGCAGCGGACAGGGGGAAGGATATGGCTACACCTTC.

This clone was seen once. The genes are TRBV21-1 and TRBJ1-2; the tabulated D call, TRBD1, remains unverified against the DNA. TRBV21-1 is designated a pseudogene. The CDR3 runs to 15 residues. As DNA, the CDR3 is TGTGCCAGCAGCACTGAGACAGGAACTAACTATGGCTACACCTTC. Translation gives CASSTETGTNYGYTF.

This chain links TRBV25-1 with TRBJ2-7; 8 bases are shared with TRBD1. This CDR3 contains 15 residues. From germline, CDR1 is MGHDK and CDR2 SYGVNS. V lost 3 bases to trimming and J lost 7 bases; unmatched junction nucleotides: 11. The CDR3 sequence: CASSDPGTGDKEQYF. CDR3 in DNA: TGTGCCAGCAGTGATCCCGGGACAGGCGATAAAGAGCAGTACTTC.